The following is a T cell receptor (gamma chain) sequence with its context. Its specificity is unknown. This sample is part of a study of Vδ1+ human thymocytes. Notes on the study in general: Highly polyclonal TRG and TRD repertoires with Gaussian CDR3 length distributions appeared in thymus. Unexpected Vdelta2 sequences could cause misinterpretation of bulk repertoire data. Roughly 22% of thymic delta-chain sequences were Vdelta2, with few Vdelta3, unlike blood Vdelta1+ controls.

Alphabeta T cells were depleted, then CD3+ Vdelta1+ Vdelta2- thymocytes were FACS-sorted. RNA was extracted from the cells and then reverse transcribed. The CDR3 regions were amplified by multiplex PCR from V-gene primers to a constant-region primer. TCRdb repeated clone calling on the multiplex PCR reads with CATT. Here the sample spans over 20,000 gamma-chain clones, roughly an eighth being singletons. This CDR3 contains 14 residues. CDR1 VINAFY and CDR2 YDVSNSKD come from the germline V gene. V shed 2 bases, J shed 8 bases, and the junction held 12 bases outside the gene matches. This rearrangement joins TRGV5 to TRGJ1 or TRGJ2. This receptor was identified in a child less than two years old who had congenital heart surgery. The material sequenced was Vdelta1+ gamma-delta thymocytes from the thymus. Subset specified: FACS-sorted CD3+ TCRalphabeta- TCRVdelta1+ TCRVdelta2- thymocytes. The CDR3, as DNA: TGTGCCACCTGGGACACCGTCGGATGGGATAAGAAACTCTTT. As protein: CATWDTVGWDKKLF.